The present T cell receptor beta chain was sequenced within a study of cytomegalovirus exposure and HLA in healthy donors. Study observations and caveats: CMV serostatus was the only recorded immune exposure for donors.

A multiplex PCR was run with 60 Vbeta primers and 13 Jbeta primers. Repertoires were generated with immunoSEQ multiplex PCR, while TCRdb's copy carries only in-frame clones and drops some. The sample lists approximately 99,000 clones; roughly four fifths were seen once. CDR1 and CDR2 from the germline V gene are SNHLY and FYNNEI. The CDR3 spans 15 residues. V was pared by 7 bases and J by 1 base, with 9 bases of the junction left unmatched. On this clone: Its antigen remains unknown.

The chain combines TRBV2 with TRBJ1-1; the match to TRBD1 covers 7 bases. Sequenced material: PBMCs. The clonotype originates from a man between 35 and 55 years old in good health and CMV-seropositive. The CDR3 reads CASTPDRRGNTEAFF. The CDR3 DNA sequence: TGTGCCAGCACCCCGGACAGGAGGGGGAACACTGAAGCTTTCTTT.